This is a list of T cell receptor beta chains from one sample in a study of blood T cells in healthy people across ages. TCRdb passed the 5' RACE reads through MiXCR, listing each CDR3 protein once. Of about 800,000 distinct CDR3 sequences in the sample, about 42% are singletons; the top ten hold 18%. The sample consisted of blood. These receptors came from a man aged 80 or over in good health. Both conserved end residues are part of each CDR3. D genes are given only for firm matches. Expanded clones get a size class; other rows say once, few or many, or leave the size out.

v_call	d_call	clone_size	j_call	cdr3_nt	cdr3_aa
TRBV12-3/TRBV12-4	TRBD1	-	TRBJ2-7	TGTGCCAGCAGTTTAGCGACAGGGAGCTCCTACAATGAGCAGTACTTC	CASSLATGSSYNEQYF
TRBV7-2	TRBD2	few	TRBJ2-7	TGTGCCAGCAGCTTACAGGGCGGGAGGCTCTACGAGCAGTACTTC	CASSLQGGRLYEQYF
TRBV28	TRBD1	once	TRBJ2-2	TGTGCCAGCAGTTCGAGGACAGGGAAAACCGGGGAGCTGTTTTTT	CASSSRTGKTGELFF
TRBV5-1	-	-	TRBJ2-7	TGCGCCAGCAGCTTGCCCCTGGGAAATGAGCAGTACTTC	CASSLPLGNEQYF
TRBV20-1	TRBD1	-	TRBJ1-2	TGCAGTGCTAGAGATCCGGACAGGGATGGCTACACCTTC	CSARDPDRDGYTF
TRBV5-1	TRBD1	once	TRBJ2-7	TGCGTCAGCGTCCTTTATCCGGGACAGGGAACTCCCGAGCAGTACTTC	CVSVLYPGQGTPEQYF
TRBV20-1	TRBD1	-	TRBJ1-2	TGCAGTGCTAGAAGGACAGGGAGTAGCTATGGCTACACCTTC	CSARRTGSSYGYTF
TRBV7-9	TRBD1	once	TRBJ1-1	TGTGCCAGCAGCTTTGGGGAGACAGGGATGACTGAAGCTTTCTTT	CASSFGETGMTEAFF
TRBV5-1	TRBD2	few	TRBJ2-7	TGCGCCAGCAGCTTGTTTTCCGGGAGGGCCTCCTACGAGCAGTACTTC	CASSLFSGRASYEQYF
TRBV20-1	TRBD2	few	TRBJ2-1	TGCAGTGCCCGAAGAGCGGGAGGGCCTCACAATGAGCAGTTCTTC	CSARRAGGPHNEQFF
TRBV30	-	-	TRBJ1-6	TGTGCCTGGAGTATCAGGGCGGGTAACTCACCCCTCCACTTT	CAWSIRAGNSPLHF
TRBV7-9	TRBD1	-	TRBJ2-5	TGTGCCAGCAGCCGAGGACAGGACCAAGAGACCCAGTACTTC	CASSRGQDQETQYF
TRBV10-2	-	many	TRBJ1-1	TGCGCCAGCAACTGGGGAGAACCGAACACTGAAGCTTTCTTT	CASNWGEPNTEAFF
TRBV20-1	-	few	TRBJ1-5	TGCAGTGCTAGAGTTACGGACACAAGCAATCAGCCCCAGCATTTT	CSARVTDTSNQPQHF
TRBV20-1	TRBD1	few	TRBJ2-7	TGCAGTGCTAGAGAGCATCGACAGGGGGCATACGAGCAGTACTTC	CSAREHRQGAYEQYF
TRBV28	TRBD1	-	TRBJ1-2	TGTGCCAGCAGGAGACAGGGGACCTATGGCTACACCTTC	CASRRQGTYGYTF
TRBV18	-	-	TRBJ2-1	TGTGCCAGCTCACCCCTCCCCGACAGGGAGGGTGAGCAGTTCTTC	CASSPLPDREGEQFF
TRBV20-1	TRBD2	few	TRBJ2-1	TGCAGTGCTATAAAGGGACTAGCGTCCTGGGATGAGCAGTTCTTC	CSAIKGLASWDEQFF
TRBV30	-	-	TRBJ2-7	TGTGCCTGGACGGACTCGAACTCCTACGAGCAGTACTTC	CAWTDSNSYEQYF
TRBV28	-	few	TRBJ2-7	TGTGCCAGCAGTTTATTTGGGGGGTGCCGAACCTACGAGCAGTACTTC	CASSLFGGCRTYEQYF
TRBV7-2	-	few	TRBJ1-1	TGTGCCAGCAGCCCTAGGGGGAATAAGGACACTGAAGCTTTCTTT	CASSPRGNKDTEAFF
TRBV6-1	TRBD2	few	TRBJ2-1	TGTGCCAGCAGTGATCGGGCTAGCGGGAGGTTTACCAATGAGCAGTTCTTC	CASSDRASGRFTNEQFF
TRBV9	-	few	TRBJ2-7	TGTGCCAGCAGCCGACGGGACGAAAGCTCCTACGAGCAGTACTTC	CASSRRDESSYEQYF
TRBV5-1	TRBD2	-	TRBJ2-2	TGCGCCAGCAGCTTCCTTGGGACTAGCGGGAGTACCGGGGAGCTGTTTTTT	CASSFLGTSGSTGELFF
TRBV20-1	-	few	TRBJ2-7	TGCAGTGCTAGTCTTCGATTGGCCTACGAGCAGTACTTC	CSASLRLAYEQYF
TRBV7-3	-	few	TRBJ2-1	TGTGCCAGCAGCTTTTCCGGGACTTACAATGAGCAGTTCTTC	CASSFSGTYNEQFF
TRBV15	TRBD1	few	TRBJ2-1	TGTGCCACCAGCACCCGGGACAGGGGAAATGAGCAGTTCTTC	CATSTRDRGNEQFF
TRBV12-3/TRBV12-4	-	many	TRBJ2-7	TGTGCCAGCAGTTCGCGAACAGGGTATCAAGTCTACGAGCAGTACTTC	CASSSRTGYQVYEQYF
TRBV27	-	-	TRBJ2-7	TGTGCCAGCAGTTGGGGCGGAGGGGCTTACGAGCAGTACTTC	CASSWGGGAYEQYF
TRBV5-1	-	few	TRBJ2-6	TGCGCCAGCAGCGTGGATGTCTCTGGGGCCAACGTCCTGACTTTC	CASSVDVSGANVLTF
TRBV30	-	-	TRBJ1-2	TGTGCCTGGAGTGCTGACCGGGGCTTATATGGCTACACCTTC	CAWSADRGLYGYTF
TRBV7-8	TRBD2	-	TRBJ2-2	TGTGCCAGCAGCTTAATCCAGCGGGAGGGCAACGGGGAGCTGTTTTTT	CASSLIQREGNGELFF
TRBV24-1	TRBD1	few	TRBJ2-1	TGTGCCACCAGTTCCGGGACAGGGGCCTACAATGAGCAGTTCTTC	CATSSGTGAYNEQFF
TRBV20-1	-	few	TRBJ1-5	TGCAGTGCTAGCAGTCAGTATAGCAATCAGCCCCAGCATTTT	CSASSQYSNQPQHF
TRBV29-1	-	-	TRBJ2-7	TGCAGCTTCCGGGACACCCTCTCCTACGAGCAGTACTTC	CSFRDTLSYEQYF
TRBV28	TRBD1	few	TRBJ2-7	TGTGCCAGCTCTTCTCGTCCAGGGGGCTACGAGCAGTACTTC	CASSSRPGGYEQYF
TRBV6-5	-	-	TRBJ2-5	TGTGCCAGCAGTTACGGGGGGCCTCAAGAGACCCAGTACTTC	CASSYGGPQETQYF
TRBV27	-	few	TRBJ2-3	TGTGCCAGCAGCTCTACAGGGGGGGGTACGCAGTATTTT	CASSSTGGGTQYF
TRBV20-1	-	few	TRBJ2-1	TGCAGTGCTAGAGCCCAGGGCCCTTACAATGAGCAGTTCTTC	CSARAQGPYNEQFF
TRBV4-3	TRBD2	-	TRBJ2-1	TGCGCCAGCAGCCAAGACCCTAGCGGGAGCGGCGAGCAGTTCTTC	CASSQDPSGSGEQFF
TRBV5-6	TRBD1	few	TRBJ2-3	TGTGCCAGCAGCCTAAGGCCGACAGGGGTGACAGATACGCAGTATTTT	CASSLRPTGVTDTQYF
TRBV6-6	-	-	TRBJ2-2	TGTGCCAGCAGTTACCTGGGGCGCAACACCGGGGAGCTGTTTTTT	CASSYLGRNTGELFF
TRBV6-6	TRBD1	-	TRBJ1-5	TGTGCCAGCAGTTACTCGCGGACAGGCCAGAATCAGCCCCAGCATTTT	CASSYSRTGQNQPQHF
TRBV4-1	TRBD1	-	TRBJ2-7	TGCGCCAGCAGCCACCCCGCAGGGGGGCAGTACTTC	CASSHPAGGQYF
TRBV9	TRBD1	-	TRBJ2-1	TGTGCCAGCGGAGGACAGGGGGCTAGGGAGCAGTTCTTC	CASGGQGAREQFF
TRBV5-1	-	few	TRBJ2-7	TGCGCCAGCAGCTCCTTGGACAGCACCTACGAGCAGTACTTC	CASSSLDSTYEQYF
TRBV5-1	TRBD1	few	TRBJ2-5	TGCGCCAGCAGTCGAGACAGGGAAGGTAGGGCCCAGTACTTC	CASSRDREGRAQYF
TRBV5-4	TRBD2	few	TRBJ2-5	TGTGCCAGCAGCTTGGACGGGAGGTCCTACAATGAGCAGTACTTC	CASSLDGRSYNEQYF
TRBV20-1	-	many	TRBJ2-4	TGCAGTGCTAGAGGGGGGGGCTCCAAAAACATTCAGTACTTC	CSARGGGSKNIQYF
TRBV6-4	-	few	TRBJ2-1	TGTGCCAGCAGTGACTCCTACCAATATAATGAGCAGTTCTTC	CASSDSYQYNEQFF
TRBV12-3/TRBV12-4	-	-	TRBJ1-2	TGTGCCACCCGGGACGGGGGATTTGGCTACACCTTC	CATRDGGFGYTF
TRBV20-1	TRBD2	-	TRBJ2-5	TGCAGTGCTGTACTAGGGGGACTAGTGGGAGAGCAGTACTTC	CSAVLGGLVGEQYF
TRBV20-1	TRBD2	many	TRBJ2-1	TGCAGTGCTAGTTTCTTGGGAGGGGACTACAATGAGCAGTTCTTC	CSASFLGGDYNEQFF
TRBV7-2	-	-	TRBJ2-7	TGTGCCAGCAGGACTAGTTCCCCCTACGAGCAGTACTTC	CASRTSSPYEQYF
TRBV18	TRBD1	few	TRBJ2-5	TGTGCCAGCTCACTTATGACAGGGGACGGACAAGAGACCCAGTACTTC	CASSLMTGDGQETQYF